The rows below give T cell receptor beta chains drawn from one sample of a study of blood T cells in healthy people across ages. TCRdb redid the calling of the 5' RACE reads with MiXCR, one entry per CDR3 protein. In the table there are around 1,100,000 distinct CDR3 sequences, around two fifths of which are singletons. Sequencing input: blood. The source is a man younger than 35 in good health. Each CDR3 is given with its conserved first and last residue. A D gene is named only where the DNA matches it firmly. Only part of the rows carry a size: once, few, many, or a class if the clone is expanded.

-	TRBJ2-1	TRBV6-1	many	CASSLVTADNEQFF	TGTGCCAGCAGCCTAGTGACGGCGGACAATGAGCAGTTCTTC
-	TRBJ1-6	TRBV7-2	few	CASSLEGFAYNSPLHF	TGTGCCAGCAGCTTAGAGGGTTTCGCCTATAATTCACCCCTCCACTTT
-	TRBJ1-5	TRBV7-2	-	CASSPNPDPNQPQHF	TGTGCCAGCAGCCCGAACCCAGACCCCAATCAGCCCCAGCATTTT
-	TRBJ2-7	TRBV4-1	few	CASSQDEAGAPYEQYF	TGCGCCAGCAGCCAAGATGAGGCGGGGGCCCCATACGAGCAGTACTTC
TRBD1	TRBJ2-5	TRBV12-3/TRBV12-4	-	CASSLTLGQGQETQYF	TGTGCCAGCAGTTTAACCCTGGGACAGGGCCAAGAGACCCAGTACTTC
TRBD2	TRBJ2-7	TRBV12-3/TRBV12-4	few	CASSFQSGGSEQYF	TGTGCCAGCAGTTTCCAATCGGGGGGGTCCGAGCAGTACTTC
-	TRBJ2-2	TRBV28	-	CASSLWNLNTGELFF	TGTGCCAGTAGTTTATGGAACTTAAACACCGGGGAGCTGTTTTTT
-	TRBJ2-1	TRBV4-2	few	CASSPGMGTVPQFF	TGTGCCAGCAGCCCCGGGATGGGAACCGTCCCCCAGTTCTTC
TRBD2	TRBJ2-3	TRBV5-6	-	CASSSTLAGSTQYF	TGTGCCAGCAGCTCAACTCTAGCGGGGAGTACGCAGTATTTT
-	TRBJ2-7	TRBV12-3/TRBV12-4	few	CASGPNYEQYF	TGTGCGTCCGGGCCAAACTACGAGCAGTACTTC
-	TRBJ2-2	TRBV7-9	few	CASSFLTQESTGELFF	TGTGCCAGCAGCTTTTTAACGCAGGAGAGCACCGGGGAGCTGTTTTTT
TRBD1	TRBJ2-3	TRBV4-3	-	CTSSQEAAQGGTDTQYF	TGCACCAGCAGCCAAGAAGCGGCACAGGGGGGCACAGATACGCAGTATTTT
-	TRBJ1-1	TRBV4-3	few	CASSSSALGQPSGEAFF	TGCGCCAGCAGCTCGAGTGCGCTTGGACAGCCATCAGGTGAAGCTTTCTTT
-	TRBJ2-2	TRBV9	-	CASSVDLTGELFF	TGTGCCAGCAGCGTAGATCTTACCGGGGAGCTGTTTTTT
-	TRBJ1-2	TRBV9	-	CASSVDFWDGYTF	TGTGCCAGCAGCGTAGATTTCTGGGATGGCTACACCTTC
-	TRBJ2-7	TRBV20-1	-	CSARVLGKTYEQYF	TGCAGTGCTAGGGTACTAGGGAAGACCTACGAGCAGTACTTC
TRBD2	TRBJ2-1	TRBV27	many	CASTLDSGGYNEQFF	TGTGCCAGCACCCTGGACAGCGGGGGGTACAATGAGCAGTTCTTC